The rows below give T cell receptor beta chains drawn from one sample of a study of shared clonotypes between healthy human individuals. Some clones are missing from TCRdb's copy, which holds only in-frame ones; the method was immunoSEQ multiplex PCR. The sample lists about 2,500,000 clones; more than 90% were seen once. The material sequenced was naive CD4+ T cells sorted from blood. All receptors come from a man between 18 and 35 years old in good health. The CDR3 runs from the conserved cysteine through the conserved F or W. The order of the fields is D gene, V gene, J gene, CDR3 length, clone size, CDR3 DNA, CDR3 protein. The D gene is left open where the match is weak. Where a row states a size, it is once, few, many or the class of an expanded clone; other rows omit it.

d_gene: .
v_gene: TRBV19
j_gene: TRBJ1-4
len: 15
abundance: .
CDR3nt: TGTGCCAGTAGTATTCGCATCGCAACTAATGAAAAACTGTTTTTT
CDR3aa: CASSIRIATNEKLFF

d_gene: .
v_gene: TRBV28
j_gene: TRBJ2-3
len: 16
abundance: .
CDR3nt: TGTGCCAGCAGTTCAGACCGGGCCAGAACAACAGATACGCAGTATTTT
CDR3aa: CASSSDRARTTDTQYF

d_gene: TRBD1
v_gene: TRBV30
j_gene: TRBJ1-2
len: 15
abundance: .
CDR3nt: TGTGCCTGGAGTCCTCCCGACAGGGGCTTAGAAGGCTACACCTTC
CDR3aa: CAWSPPDRGLEGYTF

d_gene: TRBD1
v_gene: TRBV7-9
j_gene: TRBJ1-1
len: 14
abundance: .
CDR3nt: TGTGCCAGCAGAATTGACAGGGGGAACACTGAAGCTTTCTTT
CDR3aa: CASRIDRGNTEAFF

d_gene: .
v_gene: TRBV5-6
j_gene: TRBJ1-3
len: 17
abundance: .
CDR3nt: TGTGCCAGCAGCTTGGCCGGTACAGCCGTCTCTGGAAACACCATATATTTT
CDR3aa: CASSLAGTAVSGNTIYF

d_gene: .
v_gene: TRBV18
j_gene: TRBJ2-7
len: 15
abundance: few
CDR3nt: TGTGCCAGCTCACCACCGTCAGGGGGGCTGAACGAGCAGTACTTC
CDR3aa: CASSPPSGGLNEQYF

d_gene: .
v_gene: TRBV2
j_gene: TRBJ1-5
len: 14
abundance: few
CDR3nt: TGTGCCAGCACTCCGGCGGGACTCAATCAGCCCCAGCATTTT
CDR3aa: CASTPAGLNQPQHF

d_gene: .
v_gene: TRBV6-5
j_gene: TRBJ2-7
len: 14
abundance: .
CDR3nt: TGTGCCAGCAGTTATCAGGACAGCTCCTACGAGCAGTACTTC
CDR3aa: CASSYQDSSYEQYF

d_gene: .
v_gene: TRBV30
j_gene: TRBJ2-2
len: 15
abundance: .
CDR3nt: TGTGCCTGGAGTGTAAGAGGGGTTAACACCGGGGAGCTGTTTTTT
CDR3aa: CAWSVRGVNTGELFF

d_gene: .
v_gene: TRBV18
j_gene: TRBJ1-2
len: 15
abundance: .
CDR3nt: TGTGCCAGCTCACCAGACCTACTGAGTCACTATGGCTACACCTTC
CDR3aa: CASSPDLLSHYGYTF

d_gene: TRBD1
v_gene: TRBV6-6
j_gene: TRBJ1-1
len: 12
abundance: .
CDR3nt: TGTGCCAGCAGGTACATACAGGGGTACGCTTTCTTT
CDR3aa: CASRYIQGYAFF

d_gene: TRBD2
v_gene: TRBV7-8
j_gene: TRBJ2-7
len: 20
abundance: .
CDR3nt: TGTGCCAGCAGCCCTCTAGTAACTTTCGGGTTGCAGCGGGAGGGGTACGAGCAGTACTTC
CDR3aa: CASSPLVTFGLQREGYEQYF